This T cell receptor beta chain was sequenced for a study of T cell repertoires in cytomegalovirus infection (dated by TCRdb to the late 2010s). At the level of the whole study: Donor HLA type was relevant to the analysis, as public TCR beta signatures indicated carriage of CMV infection together with the matching HLA type. General study outcomes and caveats: Cumulative frequency of public TCR beta family members discriminated carriers of CMV infection plus the relevant HLA type in this cohort and an independent roughly 330-donor cohort. The ex vivo response was dominated by HLA-C-restricted CMV-specific TCR beta clonotypes, which also provided the single most frequent clonotype in two of eight donors.

This clonotype was counted many times. Its recognized antigen is unknown. Base qualities are not provided; no much larger clone lies one nucleotide away. The germline V gene sets CDR1 to SGHTA and CDR2 to FQGTGA. The cysteine opens and the phenylalanine closes a CDR3 of 14 amino acids. Kept here is only the CDR3 DNA, which spans 42 bases and is read in frame from base 1. The junction shows trimming of 4 bases on V and 0 bases on J, plus 8 bases between the germline ends. Sequenced on an Illumina HiSeq 1500. The public reads were reanalyzed by TCRdb: fastp trimming at Q25, MiXCR alignment, in-frame beta chains only. Identical CDR3 proteins give one entry, which carries the most common genes and DNA. This sample has around 530,000 distinct CDR3 sequences in its table, and about 30% of those were observed once. The top ten constitute over 10% of the sample.

Recombination connected TRBV7-3 to TRBJ2-3; 5 matching bases give a weak D call of TRBD1. The receptor's source is a human donor in good health (CMV status not recorded). Some clones in this sample may be carry-over from other donors' samples. Specimen: PBMCs. The base sequence is TGTGCCAGCAGCTCGGACATTAGCACAGATACGCAGTATTTT. This yields the protein CASSSDISTDTQYF.